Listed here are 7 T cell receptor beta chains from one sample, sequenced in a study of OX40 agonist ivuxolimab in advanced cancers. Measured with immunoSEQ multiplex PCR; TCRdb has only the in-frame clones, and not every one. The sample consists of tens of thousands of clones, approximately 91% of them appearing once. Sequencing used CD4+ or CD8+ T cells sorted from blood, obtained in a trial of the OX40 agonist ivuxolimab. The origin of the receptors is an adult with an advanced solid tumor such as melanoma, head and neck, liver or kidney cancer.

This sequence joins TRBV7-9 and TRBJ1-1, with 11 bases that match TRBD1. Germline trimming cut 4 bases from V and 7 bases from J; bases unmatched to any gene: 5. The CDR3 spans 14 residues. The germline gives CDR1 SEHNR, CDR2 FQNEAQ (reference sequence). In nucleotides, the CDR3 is TGTGCCAGCAGCTGGACAGGGGGCTCGAATGAAGCTTTCTTT. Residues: CASSWTGGSNEAFF.

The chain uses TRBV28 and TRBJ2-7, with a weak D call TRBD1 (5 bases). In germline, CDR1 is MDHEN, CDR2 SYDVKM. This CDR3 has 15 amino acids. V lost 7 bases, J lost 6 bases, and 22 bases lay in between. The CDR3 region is CASTLVQGTIREQYF. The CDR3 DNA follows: TGTGCCAGCACCCTCGTCCAGGGTACCATCCGCGAGCAGTACTTC.

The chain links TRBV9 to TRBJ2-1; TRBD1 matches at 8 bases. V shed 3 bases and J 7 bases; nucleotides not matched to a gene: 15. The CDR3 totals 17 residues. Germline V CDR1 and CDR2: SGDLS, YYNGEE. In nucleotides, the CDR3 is TGTGCCAGCAGCGAATCTAGGGGAGGACAGGGACGGAATGAGCAGTTCTTC. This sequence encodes CASSESRGGQGRNEQFF.

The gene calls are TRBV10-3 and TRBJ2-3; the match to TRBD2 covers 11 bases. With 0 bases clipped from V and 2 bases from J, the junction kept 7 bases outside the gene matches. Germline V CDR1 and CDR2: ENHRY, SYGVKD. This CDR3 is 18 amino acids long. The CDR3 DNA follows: TGTGCCATCAGTGAGTCGTCCGGGACTAGCGGACACACAGATACGCAGTATTTT. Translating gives CAISESSGTSGHTDTQYF.

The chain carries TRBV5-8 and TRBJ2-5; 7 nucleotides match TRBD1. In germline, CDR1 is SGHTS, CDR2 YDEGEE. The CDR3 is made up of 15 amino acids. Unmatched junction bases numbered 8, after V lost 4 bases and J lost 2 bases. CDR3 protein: CASSPRDRVQETQYF. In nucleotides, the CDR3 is TGTGCCAGCAGCCCCCGGGACAGAGTTCAAGAGACCCAGTACTTC.

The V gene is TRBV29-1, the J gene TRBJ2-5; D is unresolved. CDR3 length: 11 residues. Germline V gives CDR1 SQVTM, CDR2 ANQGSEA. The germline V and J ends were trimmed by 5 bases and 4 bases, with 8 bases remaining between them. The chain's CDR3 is CSVNEGETQYF. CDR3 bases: TGCAGCGTTAATGAAGGAGAGACCCAGTACTTC.

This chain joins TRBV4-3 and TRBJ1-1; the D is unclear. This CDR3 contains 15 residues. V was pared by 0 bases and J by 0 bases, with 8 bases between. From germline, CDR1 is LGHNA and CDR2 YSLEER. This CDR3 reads CASSQEGSLNTEAFF. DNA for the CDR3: TGCGCCAGCAGCCAAGAAGGCAGTCTGAACACTGAAGCTTTCTTT.